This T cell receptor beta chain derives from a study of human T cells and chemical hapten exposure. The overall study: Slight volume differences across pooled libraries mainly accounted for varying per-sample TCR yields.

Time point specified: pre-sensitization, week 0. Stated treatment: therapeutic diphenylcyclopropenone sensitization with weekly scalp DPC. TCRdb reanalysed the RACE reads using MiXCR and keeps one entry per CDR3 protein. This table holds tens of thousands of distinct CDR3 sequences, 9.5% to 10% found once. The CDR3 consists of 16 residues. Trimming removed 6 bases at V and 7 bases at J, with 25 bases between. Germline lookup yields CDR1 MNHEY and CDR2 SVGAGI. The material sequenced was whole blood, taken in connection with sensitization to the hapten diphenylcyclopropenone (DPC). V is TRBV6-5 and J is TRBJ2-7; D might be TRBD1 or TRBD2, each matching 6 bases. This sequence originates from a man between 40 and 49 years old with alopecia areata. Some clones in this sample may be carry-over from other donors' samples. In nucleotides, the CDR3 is TGTGCCAGCAGAACACCGCCGGGACAAGGGGGGAGTGAGCAGTACTTC. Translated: CASRTPPGQGGSEQYF.